The 19 T cell receptor beta chains below were found in one sample sequenced in a study of T cell responses to AZD1222 COVID-19 vaccine. Only in-frame clones appear in the TCRdb table, and some are missing; sequencing was by immunoSEQ multiplex PCR. The table includes tens of thousands of clones, around nine tenths detected once. The starting material was peripheral blood, obtained 28 days after the second AZD1222 dose. Receptor source: an adult who received the AZD1222 COVID-19 vaccine.

The rearrangement links TRBV23-1 to TRBJ1-5; TRBD1 might be the D (5 bases). TRBV23-1 is filed as an ORF, its function uncertain. The length of the CDR3 is 14 residues. The V end lost 9 bases, the J end lost 4 bases, and 16 bases lay between the germline ends. The CDR3 spells CARRRLRGNQPQHF. The CDR3 DNA sequence: TGCGCCAGGAGGAGATTAAGGGGAAATCAGCCCCAGCATTTT.

The gene calls are TRBV3-1 (or the pseudogene TRBV3-2) and TRBJ1-4; D call uncertain. The CDR3 is 13 amino acids. Trimming left V 3 bases short and J 8 bases short, with 10 bases between. The germline V gene encodes CDR1 LGHDT and CDR2 YNNKEL (reference sequence). Written as DNA, the CDR3 is TGTGCCAGCAGCCATCTGAACAACGAAAAACTGTTTTTT. This gives the protein CASSHLNNEKLFF.

The J gene is TRBJ1-4, the V gene TRBV19, with 8 bases matching TRBD1. The CDR3 spans 15 residues. With V trimmed by 4 bases and J by 8 bases, 9 bases remained unmatched. The germline V gene has CDR1 LNHDA and CDR2 SQIVND (reference sequence). The CDR3: CASSTSGGAQEKLFF. For the CDR3, the DNA is TGTGCCAGTAGTACCTCAGGGGGCGCTCAAGAAAAACTGTTTTTT.

This chain links TRBV28 with TRBJ2-7; the D gene could be TRBD1 or TRBD2 (6 bases each). This CDR3 has 17 amino acids. V was clipped by 3 bases and J by 7 bases, with 25 bases between them. Per germline, CDR1 MDHEN and CDR2 SYDVKM. CDR3 protein: CASSLGLGQTRGDEQYF. CDR3 coding DNA: TGTGCCAGCAGTTTGGGTTTAGGGCAAACTAGGGGGGATGAGCAGTACTTC.

V and J are TRBV7-8 and TRBJ2-5; TRBD1 might be the D (5 bases). The CDR3 covers 14 residues. Trimming removed 1 base from V and 0 bases from J, with 6 bases in between. The germline V gene has CDR1 SGHVS and CDR2 FQNEAQ. The CDR3 reads CASSLGQYQETQYF. DNA of the CDR3: TGTGCCAGCAGCTTAGGACAGTACCAAGAGACCCAGTACTTC.

V and J are TRBV6-2 or TRBV6-3 and TRBJ2-7, with a tentative D call TRBD1 (6 bases). Germline CDR1 reads MNHEY; CDR2 reads SVGEGT. The CDR3 runs to 16 residues. The V and J ends lost 5 bases and 2 bases respectively, with 19 bases between them. In nucleotides, the CDR3 is TGTGCCAGCAGTGACACCGGGACAAGGGGGACCTACGAGCAGTACTTC. It codes for CASSDTGTRGTYEQYF.

The rearrangement uses TRBV10-3 and TRBJ1-2, with unresolved D. The CDR3 sequence is 11 residues long. The V end lost 0 bases, the J end lost 8 bases, and 4 bases lay between the germline ends. Germline values: CDR1 ENHRY, CDR2 SYGVKD. In nucleotides, the CDR3 is TGTGCCATCAGTGAGTCAGCCGGCTACACCTTC. Residues: CAISESAGYTF.

The genes are TRBV7-8 and TRBJ2-4; 10 positions agree with TRBD1. Trimming at V came to 5 bases and at J to 0 bases, leaving 16 bases not matched to a gene. CDR3 size: 20 residues. Looked up from germline, CDR1 is SGHVS and CDR2 is FQNEAQ. CDR3 in amino acids: CASSLGAWGQGTEAKNIQYF. DNA of the CDR3: TGTGCCAGCAGCCTCGGGGCGTGGGGACAGGGGACGGAAGCCAAAAACATTCAGTACTTC.

The V call is TRBV28, the J call TRBJ1-5; TRBD1 is a possible D gene (6 bases). V was cut by 8 bases and J by 6 bases, with 14 bases left in between. This CDR3 comprises 13 residues. Per germline, CDR1 MDHEN and CDR2 SYDVKM. As DNA, the CDR3 is TGTGCCAGCGCATCCGGCAGGGGTCAGCCCCAGCATTTT. Protein: CASASGRGQPQHF.

The V call is TRBV6-5, the J call TRBJ2-1; unclear D gene. In germline, CDR1 is MNHEY, CDR2 SVGAGI. Trimming left V 0 bases short and J 6 bases short, with 12 bases between. This CDR3 is 15 amino acids long. The CDR3 here is CASSYSWAVINEQFF. CDR3 in DNA: TGTGCCAGCAGTTACTCGTGGGCGGTAATCAATGAGCAGTTCTTC.

This chain uses TRBV13 with TRBJ2-7, with TRBD1 matching over 10 bases. The CDR3 has 15 residues. Per germline, CDR1 PRHDT and CDR2 FYEKMQ (reference sequence). V was pared by 5 bases and J by 3 bases, with 7 bases of the junction left unmatched. CDR3 in amino acids: CASSRQGQGNYEQYF. The CDR3 nucleotides are TGTGCCAGCAGCCGCCAGGGACAGGGGAACTACGAGCAGTACTTC.

The V gene is TRBV9, the J gene TRBJ1-1; D gene unclear. The CDR3 runs to 14 residues. Germline V gives CDR1 SGDLS, CDR2 YYNGEE. Between the trimmed V and J ends, which lost 3 bases and 3 bases, there was a span of 12 bases. CDR3 region: CASSEGAPDTEAFF. In nucleotides, the CDR3 is TGTGCCAGCAGCGAGGGAGCCCCGGACACTGAAGCTTTCTTT.

The rearrangement joins TRBV5-8 to TRBJ1-1; maybe TRBD1 (6 bases). The CDR3 sequence is 14 residues long. V lost 7 bases and J lost 0, with 13 bases in between. Germline CDR1 SGHTS, CDR2 YDEGEE. In nucleotides, the CDR3 is TGTGCCAGCCGCCGGGACACGCTGAACACTGAAGCTTTCTTT. This gives the protein CASRRDTLNTEAFF. Full variable domain (remainder filled in from reference TRBV5-8 and TRBJ1-1): EAGVTQSPTHLIKTRGQQATLRCSPISGHTSVYWYQQALGLGLQFLLWYDEGEERNRGNFPPRFSGRQFPNYSSELNVNALELEDSALYLCASRRDTLNTEAFFGQGTRLTVV.

This clone showed up just once. The chain links TRBV9 to TRBJ2-1; unclear D gene. V lost 4 bases and J lost 6, with 14 bases in between. CDR1 SGDLS and CDR2 YYNGEE come from the germline V gene. The CDR3 consists of 14 residues. The CDR3 nucleotides read TGTGCCAGCAGCTTCAGCTGGGCCCTCAATGAGCAGTTCTTC. It is translated as CASSFSWALNEQFF. The whole variable domain, remainder taken from reference TRBV9 and TRBJ2-1, is DSGVTQTPKHLITATGQRVTLRCSPRSGDLSVYWYQQSLDQGLQFLIQYYNGEERAKGNILERFSAQQFPDLHSELNLSSLELGDSALYFCASSFSWALNEQFFGPGTRLTVL.

Only a few counts were recorded for this clone. The chain is built from TRBV10-3 and TRBJ1-5; D is possibly TRBD1 (6 bases). This CDR3 region has 15 residues. Trimming stripped 2 bases from V and 2 bases from J, with 10 bases between. Germline CDR1 ENHRY, CDR2 SYGVKD. Written as DNA, the CDR3 is TGTGCCATCAGTGAGGGCAGGGGACGCAATCAGCCCCAGCATTTT. It is translated as CAISEGRGRNQPQHF.

The genes are TRBV2 and TRBJ1-5, with 7 bases matching TRBD1. V gave up 8 bases and J gave up 4 bases; unmatched junction bases: 5. The CDR3 spans 13 residues. CDR1 is SNHLY and CDR2 is FYNNEI in the germline V gene. The CDR3 loop is CASGTEHNQPQHF. CDR3 DNA: TGTGCCAGCGGGACAGAGCATAATCAGCCCCAGCATTTT.

The chain employs TRBV4-1 and TRBJ2-7; D possibly corresponds to TRBD1 (6 bases). V was cut by 1 base and J by 3 bases, with 16 bases left in between. Germline V CDR1 and CDR2: MGHRA, YSYEKL. This CDR3 is built from 16 residues. The CDR3 reads CASSQGPEGEYYEQYF. CDR3 nucleotides: TGCGCCAGCAGCCAAGGCCCCGAGGGGGAGTACTACGAGCAGTACTTC.

The chain joins TRBV5-1 to TRBJ2-1; 7 bases match TRBD2. Looked up from germline, CDR1 is SGHRS and CDR2 is YFSETQ. The V gene end was trimmed by 0 bases and the J gene end by 5 bases; junction bases not matched to a gene: 2. CDR3 size: 14 residues. CDR3 amino acids: CASSLASGHNEQFF. The CDR3 DNA reads as TGCGCCAGCAGCTTGGCTAGCGGCCACAATGAGCAGTTCTTC.

The chain links TRBV4-3 to TRBJ2-1, with TRBD1 matching 9 bases. Per the germline V gene, CDR1 is LGHNA and CDR2 is YSLEER. The V gene end was trimmed by 3 bases and the J gene end by 9 bases; junction bases not matched to a gene: 9. This CDR3 has 15 residues. CDR3 in DNA: TGCGCCAGCAGCCACGGACAGGGGATCCACGGTGAGCAGTTCTTC. Amino acid sequence: CASSHGQGIHGEQFF.